A selection of T cell receptor beta chains follows, all from one sample in a study of blood T cell repertoires in COVID-19. Some clones are missing from TCRdb's copy, which holds only in-frame ones; the method was immunoSEQ multiplex PCR. The data contain about 53,000 clones, around 82% of them singletons. Input material: peripheral blood. These receptor sequences come from a woman in her sixties or seventies with acute or convalescent COVID-19. CDR3s include the opening cysteine and the closing phenylalanine or tryptophan. D genes are given only for firm matches. Size is omitted from some rows. Given values are once, few, many or a class for expanded clones.

TRBV11-2,TRBJ2-5,NA,TRBD2,CASSYSGRGETQYF,TGTGCCAGCAGCTATAGCGGGAGAGGGGAGACCCAGTACTTC
TRBV9,TRBJ2-3,NA,TRBD2,CASSRASGDTDTQYF,TGTGCCAGCAGCCGAGCTAGCGGGGACACAGATACGCAGTATTTT
TRBV13,TRBJ2-3,NA,NA,CASSPRGAITDTQYF,TGTGCCAGCAGCCCCCGGGGAGCGATCACAGATACGCAGTATTTT
TRBV30,TRBJ1-5,NA,NA,CAWSARSNQPQHF,TGTGCCTGGAGTGCCCGGAGCAATCAGCCCCAGCATTTT
TRBV2,TRBJ2-7,NA,TRBD2,CASNQREAYEQYF,TGTGCCAGCAACCAGCGGGAGGCCTACGAGCAGTACTTC
TRBV7-2,TRBJ2-1,NA,NA,CASGFLATYNEQFF,TGTGCCAGCGGGTTCCTAGCGACCTACAATGAGCAGTTCTTC
TRBV28,TRBJ1-6,NA,NA,CASSLNGGHSPLHF,TGTGCCAGCAGTTTAAACGGGGGGCACTCACCCCTCCACTTT
TRBV5-4,TRBJ1-4,NA,TRBD1,CASSDRGGEKLFF,TGTGCCAGCTCGGACAGGGGAGGTGAAAAACTGTTTTTT
TRBV7-2,TRBJ2-2,NA,NA,CASTLFLSAGELFF,TGTGCCAGCACCCTATTTTTGTCGGCCGGGGAGCTGTTTTTT
TRBV9,TRBJ2-5,NA,TRBD1,CASSALTGTETQYF,TGTGCCAGCAGCGCCCTGACAGGGACGGAGACCCAGTACTTC
TRBV18,TRBJ2-2,NA,NA,CASSPANTGELFF,TGTGCCAGCTCCCCCGCGAACACCGGGGAGCTGTTTTTT
TRBV6-6,TRBJ2-7,NA,TRBD2,CASSYSPLAGYEQYF,TGTGCCAGCAGTTACTCGCCACTAGCGGGTTACGAGCAGTACTTC
TRBV30,TRBJ2-5,NA,NA,CAWSVGVTGETQYF,TGTGCCTGGAGTGTCGGGGTCACTGGAGAGACCCAGTACTTC
TRBV19,TRBJ1-2,NA,NA,CASSPTGYGYTF,TGTGCCAGTAGTCCGACGGGATATGGCTACACCTTC
TRBV27,TRBJ1-6,NA,NA,CASREIQGRNSPLHF,TGTGCCAGCCGAGAAATACAGGGAAGAAATTCACCCCTCCACTTT
TRBV12-5,TRBJ1-1,NA,TRBD1,CASGDDRVGPVLAFF,TGTGCTAGTGGAGATGACAGGGTTGGGCCAGTCTTAGCTTTCTTT
TRBV7-2,TRBJ1-5,NA,NA,CASSLYAAGGFQPQHF,TGTGCCAGCAGCTTATACGCCGCCGGAGGCTTTCAGCCCCAGCATTTT
TRBV10-1,TRBJ2-7,few,NA,CASSDVRGYEQYF,TGCGCCAGCAGTGATGTCAGGGGTTACGAGCAGTACTTC
TRBV10-3,TRBJ1-6,NA,NA,CAISEILGTRDSPLHF,TGTGCCATCAGTGAGATCCTCGGGACTCGGGATTCACCCCTCCACTTT
TRBV7-3,TRBJ2-3,once,TRBD2,CASSSLSGGADTQYF,TGTGCCAGCAGCTCCCTCAGCGGGGGGGCGGATACGCAGTATTTT
TRBV24-1,TRBJ2-1,NA,NA,CATSDNVASSYNEQFF,TGTGCCACCAGTGATAATGTGGCTAGCTCCTACAATGAGCAGTTCTTC
TRBV11-2,TRBJ2-7,NA,NA,CASSRPGTYEQYF,TGTGCCAGCAGCCGTCCAGGGACCTACGAGCAGTACTTC
TRBV29-1,TRBJ2-2,NA,TRBD2,CSVEDRTSGGKANTGELFF,TGCAGCGTTGAAGATCGGACTAGCGGGGGAAAAGCGAACACCGGGGAGCTGTTTTTT
TRBV18,TRBJ1-1,NA,TRBD1,CASSPPGQGAGSTEAFF,TGTGCCAGCTCACCCCCGGGACAGGGGGCTGGGAGCACTGAAGCTTTCTTT
TRBV28,TRBJ1-1,NA,NA,CASRNSGTLHEAFF,TGTGCCAGCAGGAATAGTGGGACATTGCATGAAGCTTTCTTT
TRBV12-3/TRBV12-4,TRBJ1-1,NA,NA,CASSIHRNTEAFF,TGTGCCAGCAGTATACACAGGAACACTGAAGCTTTCTTT
TRBV2,TRBJ1-3,NA,NA,CASSEAGQPFGTIYF,TGTGCCAGCAGTGAAGCTGGACAGCCCTTCGGCACCATATATTTT
TRBV9,TRBJ1-2,NA,TRBD1,CASSVGTGHYGYTF,TGTGCCAGCAGCGTCGGGACAGGACACTATGGCTACACCTTC
TRBV9,TRBJ2-6,NA,TRBD1,CASSPRDRGSGANVLTF,TGTGCCAGCAGCCCTCGGGACAGGGGGTCTGGGGCCAACGTCCTGACTTTC
TRBV14,TRBJ1-2,NA,NA,CASSLGVDGYTF,TGTGCCAGCAGCCTAGGGGTCGATGGCTACACCTTC
TRBV3-1/TRBV3-2,TRBJ1-2,NA,NA,CASSQAVTGLGYGYTF,TGTGCCAGCAGCCAAGCGGTTACGGGACTCGGCTATGGCTACACCTTC
TRBV6-5,TRBJ1-2,NA,TRBD1,CASSIDRVGGYTF,TGTGCCAGCAGTATCGACAGGGTCGGTGGCTACACCTTC
TRBV15,TRBJ1-1,once,TRBD1,CATSRVTGGEAFF,TGTGCCACCAGCAGAGTGACAGGGGGCGAGGCTTTCTTT
TRBV18,TRBJ1-1,NA,NA,CASSPISRNTEAFF,TGTGCCAGCTCACCAATATCCCGGAACACTGAAGCTTTCTTT
TRBV15,TRBJ1-2,NA,NA,CATSRDGGRPHGYTF,TGTGCCACCAGCAGAGACGGGGGGCGCCCCCACGGCTACACCTTC
TRBV28,TRBJ1-1,NA,NA,CASRGTGTTEAFF,TGTGCCAGCAGGGGTACAGGGACAACTGAAGCTTTCTTT
TRBV5-4,TRBJ2-2,NA,TRBD2,CASSERTSPNLAGVTGELFF,TGTGCCAGCAGCGAGCGAACCTCGCCTAATTTAGCGGGAGTCACCGGGGAGCTGTTTTTT
TRBV18,TRBJ1-2,NA,NA,CASSEAGRDDYGYTF,TGTGCCAGCTCAGAAGCAGGCAGGGATGACTATGGCTACACCTTC
TRBV19,TRBJ1-2,NA,TRBD1,CASSPRTGHDYGYTF,TGTGCCAGTAGTCCCCGGACAGGGCATGACTATGGCTACACCTTC
TRBV6-2/TRBV6-3,TRBJ1-2,NA,NA,CASSSLGGYTF,TGTGCCAGCAGTTCCCTCGGTGGCTACACCTTC
TRBV3-1/TRBV3-2,TRBJ2-3,NA,TRBD1,CASSPWTGEASDTDTQYF,TGTGCCAGCAGCCCATGGACAGGGGAAGCCTCAGACACAGATACGCAGTATTTT
TRBV20-1,TRBJ1-1,NA,TRBD1,CSATDRGRFTEAFF,TGCAGTGCTACTGACAGGGGGCGTTTCACTGAAGCTTTCTTT
TRBV3-1/TRBV3-2,TRBJ2-5,NA,TRBD2,CASSERGGVETQYF,TGTGCCAGCAGTGAGCGGGGGGGAGTGGAGACCCAGTACTTC
TRBV2,TRBJ1-1,once,NA,CASRETGVRGTEAFF,TGTGCCAGCAGGGAGACTGGGGTTAGGGGGACTGAAGCTTTCTTT
TRBV2,TRBJ2-3,NA,NA,CASNGVSDTQYF,TGTGCCAGCAACGGAGTCTCAGATACGCAGTATTTT
TRBV11-2,TRBJ1-6,NA,NA,CASSTRQPYNSPLHF,TGTGCCAGCAGCACTCGACAGCCCTATAATTCACCCCTCCACTTT
TRBV25-1,TRBJ1-2,NA,NA,CASSAGGGRGYTF,TGTGCCAGCAGTGCTGGGGGGGGAAGGGGCTACACCTTC
TRBV6-5,TRBJ1-4,NA,NA,CASSYGGQQNEKLFF,TGTGCCAGCAGTTACGGAGGACAGCAGAATGAAAAACTGTTTTTT
TRBV28,TRBJ1-1,NA,TRBD1,CASSFLTGPNTEAFF,TGTGCCAGCAGTTTCCTGACAGGGCCGAACACTGAAGCTTTCTTT
TRBV7-9,TRBJ2-5,NA,NA,CASSFGSSRETQYF,TGTGCCAGCAGCTTCGGGTCTAGTAGAGAGACCCAGTACTTC
TRBV20-1,TRBJ2-5,NA,TRBD1,CSAGDRGLVETQYF,TGCAGTGCTGGTGACAGGGGGCTCGTTGAGACCCAGTACTTC
TRBV24-1,TRBJ1-5,NA,NA,CATRTGNNQPQHF,TGTGCCACCAGAACAGGGAACAATCAGCCCCAGCATTTT
TRBV5-1,TRBJ1-2,once,TRBD1,CASSLVTGTGSYGYTF,TGCGCCAGCAGCTTGGTTACCGGGACAGGGTCCTATGGCTACACCTTC
TRBV5-6,TRBJ1-4,NA,NA,CASSLEDRGNEKLFF,TGTGCCAGCAGCCTGGAGGACAGAGGAAATGAAAAACTGTTTTTT
TRBV7-8,TRBJ1-2,NA,NA,CASSGALSRQYGYTF,TGTGCCAGCAGCGGGGCCTTATCTCGGCAATATGGCTACACCTTC
TRBV5-5,TRBJ2-7,few,TRBD2,CASSRTSGRYEQYF,TGTGCCAGCAGCCGGACTAGCGGGAGGTACGAGCAGTACTTC
TRBV2,TRBJ1-3,NA,NA,CASSEFLRSDSGNTIYF,TGTGCCAGCAGTGAATTCCTCAGATCTGACTCTGGAAACACCATATATTTT
TRBV2,TRBJ1-1,NA,TRBD1,CASKGQGGTEAFF,TGTGCCAGCAAAGGACAGGGCGGTACTGAAGCTTTCTTT
TRBV9,TRBJ2-1,NA,NA,CASSVGGQNQNEQFF,TGTGCCAGCAGCGTAGGCGGACAGAACCAGAATGAGCAGTTCTTC